One and the same sample provided the 26 T cell receptor beta chains below, sequenced in a study of OX40 agonist ivuxolimab in advanced cancers. The data were produced by immunoSEQ multiplex PCR, yet TCRdb's version contains in-frame clones alone and is incomplete. Of fewer than 80,000 clones in the sample, around four fifths were seen once. The sample consisted of CD4+ or CD8+ T cells sorted from blood, taken in a trial of the OX40 agonist ivuxolimab. These receptors all come from an adult with an advanced solid tumor such as melanoma, head and neck, liver or kidney cancer.

This clone was detected once. The V call is TRBV7-5, the J call TRBJ1-1. TRBV7-5 is an annotated pseudogene. The CDR3 is 13 residues long. This CDR3 reads CARSEIAGSEAFF. DNA of the CDR3: TGTGCCAGAAGCGAGATAGCGGGATCTGAAGCTTTCTTT.

The chain couples TRBV2 to TRBJ2-7; no definite D call. Looked up from germline, CDR1 is SNHLY and CDR2 is FYNNEI. Trimming stripped 1 base from V and 4 bases from J, with 5 bases between. The CDR3 runs 12 residues. This chain's CDR3 is CASSEDGYEQYF. CDR3 sequence (DNA): TGTGCCAGCAGTGAAGACGGTTACGAGCAGTACTTC.

This clone was seen once. This rearrangement joins TRBV6-4 to TRBJ2-5; 10 bases map to TRBD2. The CDR3 spans 15 residues. In germline, CDR1 is MRHNA, CDR2 SNTAGT. Trimming took 4 bases from V and 5 from J; bases not matched to a gene: 7. The CDR3 DNA is TGTGCCAGCAGTGTCAGCGGGGGGGCTGCGGAGACCCAGTACTTC. Residues: CASSVSGGAAETQYF.

The chain couples TRBV19 to TRBJ1-5; tentatively, D is TRBD1 (6 bases). The CDR3 totals 14 residues. CDR1 LNHDA and CDR2 SQIVND come from the germline V gene (reference sequence). Trimming removed 2 bases at V and 6 bases at J, with 11 bases between. The CDR3 DNA reads as TGTGCCAGTAGTATACCAGGGGTGAGTCAGCCCCAGCATTTT. Residues: CASSIPGVSQPQHF. Looking up the rest from reference TRBV19 and TRBJ1-5 gives the full variable domain: DGGITQSPKYLFRKEGQNVTLSCEQNLNHDAMYWYRQDPGQGLRLIYYSQIVNDFQKGDIAEGYSVSREKKESFPLTVTSAQKNPTAFYLCASSIPGVSQPQHFGDGTRLSIL.

The chain joins TRBV2 to TRBJ2-5; the D gene is possibly TRBD2 (6 bases). The CDR3 covers 13 residues. V lost 4 bases to trimming and J lost 2 bases, with 8 bases between them. Germline V gives CDR1 SNHLY, CDR2 FYNNEI. The CDR3 loop is CASSGSGQETQYF. The CDR3 DNA follows: TGTGCCAGCAGTGGTAGCGGACAAGAGACCCAGTACTTC.

V usage is TRBV25-1 and J usage is TRBJ2-3; 10 bases map to TRBD2. Germline V gives CDR1 MGHDK, CDR2 SYGVNS. The CDR3 is 16 amino acids. The V gene end was trimmed by 3 bases and the J gene end by 2 bases; junction bases not matched to a gene: 5. DNA of the CDR3: TGTGCCAGCAGTGACCCTAGCGGGGGATTCACAGATACGCAGTATTTT. Its translation is CASSDPSGGFTDTQYF.

The V call is TRBV27, the J call TRBJ2-5, with 8 bases fitting TRBD2. Unmatched junction bases numbered 1, after V lost 2 bases and J lost 5 bases. The V gene's germline CDR1 is MNHEY and CDR2 SMNVEV (reference sequence). The CDR3 runs to 13 residues. The CDR3 region has the DNA TGTGCCAGCAGTTTAAAGCGGGGGGAGACCCAGTACTTC. It specifies CASSLKRGETQYF.

J is TRBJ1-2 and V is TRBV30, with 7 positions matching TRBD1. The germline V gene encodes CDR1 GTSNPN and CDR2 SVGIG (reference sequence). CDR3 length: 14 amino acids. V lost 3 bases and J lost 2; bases outside the gene matches: 6. The DNA for the CDR3 is TGTGCCTGGAGAAGTAGGGACAGCAACTATGGCTACACCTTC. This translates into CAWRSRDSNYGYTF.

The chain carries TRBV4-3 and TRBJ2-7; D is perhaps TRBD2 (5 bases). The CDR3 has 17 residues. Germline CDR1 LGHNA, CDR2 YSLEER. The V gene lost 3 bases and the J gene lost 0 bases, with 18 bases spanning the gap. CDR3 in amino acids: CASSQRRLTFSSYEQYF. DNA of the CDR3: TGCGCCAGCAGCCAGCGGAGGCTTACGTTTAGCTCCTACGAGCAGTACTTC.

V usage is TRBV7-8 and J usage is TRBJ2-5; TRBD1 matches 8 bases. The V gene end was trimmed by 8 bases and the J gene end by 5 bases; junction bases not matched to a gene: 13. The CDR3 runs 15 residues. Germline CDR1 SGHVS, CDR2 FQNEAQ. This CDR3 is CASRLDRALWETQYF. As DNA, the CDR3 is TGTGCCAGCCGGCTGGACAGGGCACTTTGGGAGACCCAGTACTTC.

This clone occurred a few times. The rearrangement links TRBV27 to TRBJ1-2, with 7 bases matching TRBD1. CDR1 and CDR2 from the germline V gene are MNHEY and SMNVEV (reference sequence). V shed 0 bases and J 4 bases; nucleotides not matched to a gene: 5. CDR3 length: 15 residues. CDR3 amino acids: CASSLSWTGIYGYTF. The CDR3 DNA follows: TGTGCCAGCAGTTTATCTTGGACAGGAATCTATGGCTACACCTTC.

J is TRBJ1-1 and V is TRBV5-1; 10 bases align to TRBD1. CDR1 SGHRS and CDR2 YFSETQ come from the germline V gene. The CDR3 has 16 residues. V was clipped by 5 bases and J by 4 bases; unmatched bases: 11. CDR3 amino acids: CASRRGQGETPTEAFF. CDR3 coding DNA: TGCGCCAGCAGAAGAGGACAGGGGGAAACCCCCACTGAAGCTTTCTTT. The full variable domain, with the rest looked up from reference TRBV5-1 and TRBJ1-1, is KAGVTQTPRYLIKTRGQQVTLSCSPISGHRSVSWYQQTPGQGLQFLFEYFSETQRNKGNFPGRFSGRQFSNSRSEMNVSTLELGDSALYLCASRRGQGETPTEAFFGQGTRLTVV.

The chain employs TRBV15 and TRBJ1-6; D remains ambiguous. Trimming stripped 5 bases from V and 0 bases from J, with 5 bases between. Germline CDR1 LNHNV, CDR2 YYDKDF (reference sequence). The CDR3 has 14 amino acids. This chain's CDR3 is CATSGSSYNSPLHF. CDR3 bases: TGTGCCACCAGCGGGAGCTCCTATAATTCACCCCTCCACTTT.

The V call is TRBV29-1, the J call TRBJ1-1; D is uncertain. Germline loops: CDR1 SQVTM, CDR2 ANQGSEA. V lost 7 bases and J 0 bases, leaving 6 bases between the germline ends. This CDR3 has 11 residues. CDR3 sequence (DNA): TGCAGCGGGTCTTTGAACACTGAAGCTTTCTTT. It specifies CSGSLNTEAFF.

The J gene is TRBJ2-2, the V gene TRBV18; D ambiguous. This CDR3 has 14 residues. In germline, CDR1 is KGHSH, CDR2 LQKENI. Trimming removed 3 bases from V and 1 base from J, with 6 bases in between. The CDR3 DNA is TGTGCCAGCTCACCCACGCGGAACACCGGGGAGCTGTTTTTT. This codes for CASSPTRNTGELFF.

This clone was counted only a few times. The V call is TRBV4-3, the J call TRBJ2-1, with 9 bases fitting TRBD2. Per the germline V gene, CDR1 is LGHNA and CDR2 is YSLEER. This CDR3 spans 16 amino acids. The junction had 12 bases not matched to a gene; V was cut back by 4 bases and J by 8 bases. CDR3 nucleotide sequence: TGCGCCAGCAGCCCCCGGGTAGCGGGAGCCGGTCATGAGCAGTTCTTC. Amino acids: CASSPRVAGAGHEQFF.

The chain carries TRBV7-3 and TRBJ2-2; 12 positions match TRBD2. Germline V gene lookup returns CDR1 SGHTA and CDR2 FQGTGA. V shed 8 bases and J 5 bases; nucleotides not matched to a gene: 12. The CDR3 runs 17 residues. CDR3 sequence: CASGNGASGRATGELFF. In DNA, the CDR3 is TGTGCCAGCGGCAATGGCGCTAGCGGGAGGGCAACCGGGGAGCTGTTTTTT.

This clone was counted once. J is TRBJ2-7 and V is TRBV2; the D call may be TRBD1 or TRBD2 (5 bases each). This CDR3 has 15 amino acids. Trimming pared 2 bases from V and 0 bases from J, leaving 11 bases between. Germline CDR1 is SNHLY and CDR2 is FYNNEI. CDR3: CASSESGGYSYEQYF. Here the CDR3 DNA reads TGTGCCAGCAGTGAAAGTGGGGGATACTCCTACGAGCAGTACTTC.

The rearrangement joins TRBV5-1 to TRBJ1-1, with a tentative D call TRBD1 (5 bases). V was shortened by 4 bases and J by 0 bases, with 19 bases between the two germline ends. The CDR3 spans 17 residues. Germline CDR1 and CDR2: SGHRS and YFSETQ. The CDR3 DNA is TGCGCCAGCAGCCCCTGGGAAGGGGATGTTATGAACACTGAAGCTTTCTTT. It codes for CASSPWEGDVMNTEAFF.

The rearrangement links TRBV11-2 to TRBJ1-3, with no clear D. The CDR3 loop spans 16 amino acids. Trimming removed 2 bases at V and 0 bases at J, with 11 bases between. The germline gives CDR1 SGHAT, CDR2 FQNNGV. CDR3 protein: CASSLSGKSSGNTIYF. CDR3 in DNA: TGTGCCAGCAGCTTAAGCGGGAAAAGCTCTGGAAACACCATATATTTT.

The chain carries TRBV5-6 and TRBJ2-7; unclear D gene. Germline V gene data show CDR1 as SGHDT and CDR2 as YYEEEE. V lost 0 bases, J lost 4 bases, and 2 bases lay in between. CDR3 length equals 11 residues. CDR3: CASSLGYEQYF. The CDR3 DNA sequence: TGTGCCAGCAGCTTGGGATACGAGCAGTACTTC. The variable domain in full, with the rest retrieved from reference TRBV5-6 and TRBJ2-7, is DAGVTQSPTHLIKTRGQQVTLRCSPKSGHDTVSWYQQALGQGPQFIFQYYEEEERQRGNFPDRFSGHQFPNYSSELNVNALLLGDSALYLCASSLGYEQYFGPGTRLTVT.

This clone was observed once. This chain joins TRBV30 and TRBJ1-5, with TRBD1 matching over 9 bases. CDR3 size: 16 residues. Germline trimming cut 0 bases from V and 6 bases from J; bases unmatched to any gene: 9. Germline CDR1 and CDR2: GTSNPN and SVGIG (reference sequence). CDR3 DNA: TGTGCCTGGAGTGTAGGTGGGACAGGGAGCGGTCAGCCCCAGCATTTT. This translates into CAWSVGGTGSGQPQHF. The entire variable domain, with the rest obtained from reference TRBV30 and TRBJ1-5, is as follows: SQTIHQWPATLVQPVGSPLSLECTVEGTSNPNLYWYRQAAGRGLQLLFYSVGIGQISSEVPQNLSASRPQDRQFILSSKKLLLSDSGFYLCAWSVGGTGSGQPQHFGDGTRLSIL.

The chain couples TRBV12-5 to TRBJ2-5; tentative D call: TRBD2 (6 bases). CDR3 length: 14 amino acids. Germline V gene lookup returns CDR1 LGHNT and CDR2 FRNRAP. The V end was cut by 6 bases, the J end by 5 bases, with 16 bases between. The CDR3: CASGHAGSGETQYF. Here the CDR3 DNA reads TGTGCTAGTGGACACGCGGGGTCCGGGGAGACCCAGTACTTC.

The chain combines TRBV11-2 with TRBJ2-5; a weak D match, TRBD2 (5 bases). V shed 2 bases and J shed 5 bases, with 9 bases lying between them. The germline gives CDR1 SGHAT, CDR2 FQNNGV. The CDR3 runs 13 residues. CDR3 sequence reads: CASSLQGLETQYF. The DNA for the CDR3 is TGTGCCAGCAGCTTACAAGGACTTGAGACCCAGTACTTC.

This chain connects TRBV10-3 to TRBJ2-5; 7 bases are shared with TRBD2. V gave up 2 bases and J gave up 1 base; unmatched junction bases: 7. The CDR3 contains 16 residues. CDR1 is ENHRY, CDR2 SYGVKD, per germline. The CDR3 sequence is CAISEGEGAPQETQYF. The CDR3 DNA is TGTGCCATCAGTGAGGGGGAGGGTGCCCCCCAAGAGACCCAGTACTTC.

The chain carries TRBV7-2 and TRBJ1-2; 9 bases line up with TRBD1. The V gene end was trimmed by 5 bases and the J gene end by 7 bases; junction bases not matched to a gene: 8. This CDR3 is 14 amino acids long. Germline CDR1 is SGHTA and CDR2 is FQGNSA. CDR3 sequence: CASSTPTGGGGYTF. Here the CDR3 DNA reads TGTGCCAGCAGCACGCCTACAGGGGGCGGTGGCTACACCTTC.